The rows below give T cell receptor beta chains drawn from one sample of a study of T cell responses to AZD1222 COVID-19 vaccine. Some clones are missing from TCRdb's copy, which holds only in-frame ones; the method was immunoSEQ multiplex PCR. The profile covers fewer than 40,000 clones, with 88% appearing a single time and roughly 29% taken by the ten largest. The sequencing here drew on peripheral blood, taken 28 days after the second dose of the MenACWY control vaccine. These receptors all come from an adult who received the MenACWY meningococcal vaccine as a control. CDR3s include the opening cysteine and the closing phenylalanine or tryptophan. D genes are given only for firm matches. Clone size is stated in some rows and not others, as once, few, many or a class when expanded.

TGTGCCAGCAGTGGACCTAATTGGGTTAATAGCAATCAGCCCCAGCATTTT | CASSGPNWVNSNQPQHF | 17 | - | - | TRBJ1-5 | TRBV25-1
TGTGCCACCAGCAGAGAGGGGCGGGTACAAGAGACCCAGTACTTC | CATSREGRVQETQYF | 15 | - | - | TRBJ2-5 | TRBV15
TGTGCCAGCACCCTAGGACCGACCTCTGGAAACACCATATATTTT | CASTLGPTSGNTIYF | 15 | - | once | TRBJ1-3 | TRBV6-5
TGTGCCAGCAGTTTGACAGTTAGCTCTGGAAACACCATATATTTT | CASSLTVSSGNTIYF | 15 | - | once | TRBJ1-3 | TRBV6-5
TGTGCCAGCAGCTCCCTAGGGGATCCGGATTTGCACTACGAGCAGTACTTC | CASSSLGDPDLHYEQYF | 17 | - | - | TRBJ2-7 | TRBV11-2
TGTGCCAGCAGCGGACGACAGGGTTCCTACGAGCAGTACTTC | CASSGRQGSYEQYF | 14 | TRBD1 | - | TRBJ2-7 | TRBV9
TGTGCCAGCAGTTCTCGTTGGGCCGTCGGGTCCACAGATACGCAGTATTTT | CASSSRWAVGSTDTQYF | 17 | - | - | TRBJ2-3 | TRBV27
TGCGCCAGCAGCCAAGGCCCATGGCAAGCGGGAACATACGAGCAGTACTTC | CASSQGPWQAGTYEQYF | 17 | TRBD2 | - | TRBJ2-7 | TRBV4-1
TGTGCCAGCAGCCTAAGCTTCGACAGCTACGAGCAGTACTTC | CASSLSFDSYEQYF | 14 | - | - | TRBJ2-7 | TRBV3-1/TRBV3-2
TGTGCCAGTAGTCCCAGGGACAGTCGCCGCTCCTATGGCTACACCTTC | CASSPRDSRRSYGYTF | 16 | TRBD1 | - | TRBJ1-2 | TRBV19
TGTGCCAGCAGCTTTTCACAGGCCAATCAGCCCCAGCATTTT | CASSFSQANQPQHF | 14 | - | - | TRBJ1-5 | TRBV5-6
TGTGCCACCCGACACGAAGAGACCCAGTACTTC | CATRHEETQYF | 11 | - | - | TRBJ2-5 | TRBV15
TGTGCCAGCAGCTTCCCAGGGTACAATGAGCAGTTCTTC | CASSFPGYNEQFF | 13 | - | - | TRBJ2-1 | TRBV5-4
TGTGCCAGCAGCTATACGGGGGACCTCTCACCTCGAGATGGCTACACCTTC | CASSYTGDLSPRDGYTF | 17 | - | - | TRBJ1-2 | TRBV7-9
TGTGCCAGCAGTTTCCCCCCCCAAGAGACCCAGTACTTC | CASSFPPQETQYF | 13 | - | - | TRBJ2-5 | TRBV28